Listed below are T cell receptor beta chains from one sample, sequenced in a study of shared clonotypes between healthy human individuals. Clones were read by immunoSEQ multiplex PCR, and TCRdb kept only the in-frame ones, dropping some. The table has hundreds of thousands of clones, roughly 72% seen once. The sample taken for sequencing was PBMCs. These TCRs come from a woman aged 35 to 49 in good health. Some clones in this sample may be carry-over from other donors' samples. The CDR3 runs from the conserved cysteine through the conserved F or W. The order of the fields is J gene, clone size, D gene, V gene, CDR3 DNA, CDR3 protein. A D gene is named only where the DNA matches it firmly. The size field is filled for only some rows; it gives once, few, many or a size class.

>TRBJ1-1|NA|NA|TRBV15
TGTGCCACCAGCGGGTACAGCATGAACACTGAAGCTTTCTTT
CATSGYSMNTEAFF
>TRBJ2-7|once|NA|TRBV5-6
TGTGCCAGCAGCCTCTGGGGACCCTACGAGCAGTACTTC
CASSLWGPYEQYF
>TRBJ1-1|NA|NA|TRBV7-3
TGTGCCAGCAGCCTGGCGGCGGAGTCTGAAGCTTTCTTT
CASSLAAESEAFF
>TRBJ2-1|NA|TRBD2|TRBV5-1
TGCGCCAGCAGCTTCGGGACTAGCGGGTGGGGAGGTGAGTTCTTC
CASSFGTSGWGGEFF
>TRBJ2-2|NA|TRBD2|TRBV27
TGTGCCAGCAGTTTAACTAGCGAGGCCGGGGAGCTGTTTTTT
CASSLTSEAGELFF
>TRBJ2-5|once|NA|TRBV5-1
TGCGCCAGCAGCTTGTCGGCGGGACAAGAGACCCAGTACTTC
CASSLSAGQETQYF
>TRBJ1-2|NA|NA|TRBV30
TGTGCCTGGGACCAGGTCGGGGGTTGGTATGGCTACACCTTC
CAWDQVGGWYGYTF
>TRBJ1-1|many|NA|TRBV18
TGTGCCAGCTCACCATCACTAAGCCGGCAGCCGAACACTGAAGCTTTCTTT
CASSPSLSRQPNTEAFF
>TRBJ2-1|NA|NA|TRBV19
TGTGCCAGCAGCGTGACTAGTTCGGGGGAGCAGTTCTTC
CASSVTSSGEQFF
>TRBJ1-2|NA|NA|TRBV28
TGTGCCAGCAGTCCCGGAGACACCCCAGGGGAGGGGCGCTATGGCTACACCTTC
CASSPGDTPGEGRYGYTF
>TRBJ2-5|few|NA|TRBV6-6
TGTGCCAGCAGTTACTCGGGCAGGGGGGTCGAGACCCAGTACTTC
CASSYSGRGVETQYF
>TRBJ2-7|medium-sized|NA|TRBV28
TGTGCCAGCCAGACGCGGGTAGAGGAAGAGCAGTACTTC
CASQTRVEEEQYF
>TRBJ2-1|once|TRBD2|TRBV7-3
TGTGCCAGCAGCCTGGGACTAGCGGTGGGGAATGAGCAGTTCTTC
CASSLGLAVGNEQFF
>TRBJ2-7|once|TRBD1|TRBV30
TGTGCCTGGAGCGGGACAGGGGGCGAGCAGTACTTC
CAWSGTGGEQYF
>TRBJ2-3|NA|NA|TRBV5-4
TGTGCCAGCAGCCCGACAGGAACAGATACGCAGTATTTT
CASSPTGTDTQYF
>TRBJ1-1|NA|TRBD1|TRBV7-3
TGTGCCAGCAGCTTCGACAGGGGAGGGATAGCTTTCTTT
CASSFDRGGIAFF
>TRBJ2-7|NA|NA|TRBV5-5
TGTGCCAGCAGCTTTTCCAGGGAGCAGTCCTACGAGCAGTACTTC
CASSFSREQSYEQYF
>TRBJ2-7|NA|NA|TRBV19
TGTGCCAGTACCAGGACGGTTGGGGACTCCTACGAGCAGTACTTC
CASTRTVGDSYEQYF
>TRBJ2-5|few|NA|TRBV6-1
TGTGCCAGCAGTGACAGGGGGGGCCAAGAGACCCAGTACTTC
CASSDRGGQETQYF
>TRBJ1-4|once|NA|TRBV5-6
TGTGCCAGCAGCTGGGGGGGCGAAGGAGCTCTGTTTTTT
CASSWGGEGALFF